The clone carrying this T cell receptor (beta chain) was recorded a few times. What it binds is unknown. The sample belongs to a study of beta chain features in type 1 diabetes. Across the study: The examined sorted cells totaled some 99 million across samples. Broader study findings: In cDNA sequencing, cells with high TCR expression could be over-represented. TCRB rearrangement may or may not be influenced by HLA type; here this remained unresolved. Moderately but significantly shorter TCRB CDR3s were found in Type 1 diabetes patients in all four CD4+ subsets.

Expressed TCRB transcripts were sequenced, since all the RNA that had been isolated was reverse transcribed. TCRdb keeps only in-frame clones here, not all; method: immunoSEQ multiplex PCR. The repertoire holds more than 300,000 clones, with roughly 9% as singletons. The CDR3 is made up of 14 amino acids. From germline, CDR1 is SGHRS and CDR2 YFSETQ. Trimming cost V 3 bases and J 1 base; bases outside gene matches: 3. V usage is TRBV5-1 and J usage is TRBJ2-5; the match to TRBD1 covers 7 bases. The sequenced material came from central memory CD4+ T cells from blood. This TCR derives from a man aged 25-40 years with type 1 diabetes. CDR3 DNA sequence: TGCGCCAGCAGCTCGTCAGGGGGCCAAGAGACCCAGTACTTC. It yields the protein CASSSSGGQETQYF. The full variable domain, rest sourced from reference TRBV5-1 and TRBJ2-5, is KAGVTQTPRYLIKTRGQQVTLSCSPISGHRSVSWYQQTPGQGLQFLFEYFSETQRNKGNFPGRFSGRQFSNSRSEMNVSTLELGDSALYLCASSSSGGQETQYFGPGTRLLVL.